In its sample, the clone carrying this T cell receptor beta chain was seen a few times. The antigen is not known. The PCR ran on 60 Vbeta and 13 Jbeta primers. Clones were read by immunoSEQ multiplex PCR, and TCRdb kept only the in-frame ones, dropping some. This table has around 100,000 clones, roughly 70% appearing once. CDR1 and CDR2 from the germline V gene are SGHNT and YYREEE (reference sequence). V lost 3 bases to trimming and J lost 4 bases; unmatched junction nucleotides: 6. The length of the CDR3 is 15 residues. These donors, healthy bone marrow donors, were studied. The data belong to a study of cytomegalovirus exposure and HLA in healthy donors. Study findings and constraints: A later analysis found TCR association rates differed by HLA locus, highest for DRB1 and lowest for HLA-C. Association with HLA alleles at 0.05 false discovery rate was found for roughly 17,000 TCR beta sequences in a later analysis.

The sequence was obtained from a man in his forties in good health and CMV-seropositive. The chain combines TRBV5-4 with TRBJ2-3; TRBD1 matches at 9 bases. Sequencing was carried out using PBMCs. In DNA form, the CDR3 reads TGTGCCAGCAGCTCAGGACAGGGGTCGGCAGATACGCAGTATTTT. It translates to CASSSGQGSADTQYF. Drawing the rest from reference TRBV5-4 and TRBJ2-3, the complete variable domain is ETGVTQSPTHLIKTRGQQVTLRCSSQSGHNTVSWYQQALGQGPQFIFQYYREEENGRGNFPPRFSGLQFPNYSSELNVNALELDDSALYLCASSSGQGSADTQYFGPGTRLTVL.